The following is a T cell receptor beta chain sequence with its context. Its antigen is undetermined. With 60 Vbeta and 13 Jbeta primers, the PCR was carried out. The protocol was immunoSEQ multiplex PCR, while the TCRdb copy is restricted to in-frame clones and leaves out a portion. The sample has over 150,000 clones, around 68% seen once; the top ten hold approximately 2.3%. This sample was included in a study of cytomegalovirus exposure and HLA in healthy donors. Study-level information: Genotyping of more than 300 donors showed that 65% to 90% belonged to the Caucasian-associated ancestry cluster.

Healthy people donating bone marrow made up the donors. Study outcomes and limitations: The presence/absence work took it that sequencing depth was about the same across donors.

Trimming shortened V by 4 bases and J by 5 bases, and 15 bases separated the two germline ends. Germline CDR1 is SGDLS and CDR2 is YYNGEE. CDR3 length equals 15 residues. This sequence was found in a man aged 30 to 39 in good health and CMV-seronegative. The material sequenced was PBMCs. V gene TRBV9 combines with J gene TRBJ1-4; D possibly corresponds to TRBD1 (6 bases). This chain's CDR3 is CASSRGTQTNEKLFF. CDR3 in DNA: TGTGCCAGCAGCCGAGGGACACAAACGAATGAAAAACTGTTTTTT.